The 29 T cell receptor beta chains below come from one sample, sequenced in a study of regulatory T cells in long-lasting Graves disease. Described time point: newly diagnosed GD, antithyroid drugs for less than 3 months. From RNA extracted from PBMCs, the TCR library was made. Arm-PCR of CDR3 regions and iRepertoire HTBI primers were used to build TCR beta libraries. TCRdb re-called the multiplex PCR reads with MiXCR, one entry per CDR3 protein. Of roughly 530,000 distinct CDR3 sequences listed, roughly 15% were seen once; the top ten hold around 25%. In addition, the sample was reused for a study of T cells in Graves' hyperthyroidism and ophthalmopathy.

This specimen consisted of peripheral blood mononuclear cells (PBMCs), obtained at new diagnosis, from a patient treated with antithyroid drugs. Source of these receptors: a woman aged 35-60 years with Graves disease.

Ten or more counts support this clonotype. The chain uses TRBV12-3 or TRBV12-4 and TRBJ2-1; D unclear. The CDR3 has 12 residues. Trimming took 3 bases from V and 6 from J, leaving 6 bases between them. The CDR3 DNA follows: TGTGCCAGCAGTTTCTATACCAATGAGCAGTTCTTC. The encoded protein is CASSFYTNEQFF.

This clonotype was recorded at least ten times. CDR3 nucleotide sequence: TGTGCCACCAGTGGACGAGGCAATCAGCCCCAGCATTTT. Encoded protein: CATSGRGNQPQHF. The chain uses TRBV15 and TRBJ1-5; D is undetermined. The CDR3 has 13 amino acids. The germline CDR1 and CDR2 sequences are LNHNV and YYDKDF (reference sequence). V was pared by 6 bases and J by 2 bases, with 8 bases between.

This clonotype has a handful of counts. This chain uses TRBV19 with TRBJ1-2; D gene uncertain. Trimming pared 0 bases from V and 8 bases from J, leaving 7 bases between. From germline, CDR1 is LNHDA and CDR2 SQIVND (reference sequence). The CDR3 extends over 12 amino acids. CDR3 in DNA: TGTGCCAGTAGTATAGATCGAAAGGGCTACACCTTC. This sequence encodes CASSIDRKGYTF.

Concerning this clonotype itself: A much larger clone lies one base from this, so it may be a read error. The J gene is TRBJ1-1, the V gene TRBV7-9; D is undetermined. Trimming removed 4 bases at V and 3 bases at J, with 12 bases between. The CDR3 runs to 14 residues. Germline V gene lookup returns CDR1 SEHNR and CDR2 FQNEAQ (reference sequence). The CDR3 nucleotides are TGTGCCAGCAGCTCTGGGGATGTGGACACTGAAGCTTTCTTT. Translation: CASSSGDVDTEAFF.

This clonotype was seen repeatedly, ten times or more. The genes are TRBV11-3 and TRBJ2-5; 10 bases agree with TRBD2. Germline CDR1 and CDR2: SGHNT and YENEEA. V shed 3 bases, J shed 5 bases, and the junction held 6 bases outside the gene matches. There are 15 residues in the CDR3. As DNA, the CDR3 is TGTGCCAGCAGCTTTGCTAGCGGGGGCGGGGAGACCCAGTACTTC. Translating it yields CASSFASGGGETQYF.

This clonotype showed up just a few times. This may be a read error, as it is one base from a much larger clone. This chain joins TRBV20-1 and TRBJ1-1; D is undetermined. Trimming stripped 0 bases from V and 0 bases from J, with 8 bases between. This CDR3 is 14 amino acids long. The germline gives CDR1 DFQATT, CDR2 SNEGSKA (reference sequence). The CDR3 DNA reads TGCAGTGCTAGAGATATCACGGTGAACACTGAAGCTTTCTTT. Its translation: CSARDITVNTEAFF.

This clonotype occurred a few times. Just one base apart from a much larger clone, this may be a read error. The rearrangement uses TRBV6-2 or TRBV6-3 and TRBJ2-7, with 8 bases lining up with TRBD2. The length of the CDR3 is 14 residues. Germline V gene data show CDR1 as MNHEY and CDR2 as SVGEGT. Trimming at V came to 4 bases and at J to 3 bases, leaving 5 bases not matched to a gene. The CDR3 region has the DNA TGTGCCAGCAGTTGTGGCGGGGGGATCTACGAGCAGTACTTC. Amino acids: CASSCGGGIYEQYF.

Only a few counts were recorded for this clonotype. This sequence joins TRBV12-3 or TRBV12-4 and TRBJ1-1; no definite D call. The ends were cut back, 8 bases at V and 5 bases at J, with 12 bases in the middle. The CDR3 covers 12 residues. CDR3 DNA: TGTGCCAGCTCTGTGGGTTTAACTGAAGCTTTCTTT. Protein: CASSVGLTEAFF.

This clonotype was detected only a few times. The chain couples TRBV7-2 to TRBJ1-2, with 9 positions matching TRBD1. This CDR3 spans 15 amino acids. Germline V CDR1 and CDR2: SGHTA, FQGNSA. Trimming at V came to 1 base and at J to 4 bases, leaving 4 bases not matched to a gene. The CDR3 DNA reads TGTGCCAGCAGCTTAGGAACAGGGGGCCTCTATGGCTACACCTTC. As protein: CASSLGTGGLYGYTF. The full variable domain, completed using reference TRBV7-2 and TRBJ1-2, is GAGVSQSPSNKVTEKGKDVELRCDPISGHTALYWYRQSLGQGLEFLIYFQGNSAPDKSGLPSDRFSAERTGGSVSTLTIQRTQQEDSAVYLCASSLGTGGLYGYTFGSGTRLTVV.

With regard to this clonotype: This may be a read error, as it is one base from a much larger clone. The CDR3 region has the DNA TGCAGTGTAGACAGGCCGGGAGAGACCGAGTACTTC. It specifies CSVDRPGETEYF. The chain employs TRBV20-1 and TRBJ2-5; possibly TRBD1 or TRBD2 for D (6 bases each). This CDR3 is 12 amino acids long. CDR1 DFQATT and CDR2 SNEGSKA come from the germline V gene (reference sequence).

This clonotype was seen at least ten times. The chain joins TRBV28 to TRBJ2-1; D ambiguous. Between the trimmed V and J ends, which lost 9 bases and 1 base, there was a span of 13 bases. CDR1 is MDHEN and CDR2 is SYDVKM in the germline V gene. The CDR3 extends over 14 amino acids. The CDR3 loop reads CASTEVISYNEQFF. CDR3 nucleotide sequence: TGTGCCAGTACAGAGGTCATTTCCTACAATGAGCAGTTCTTC.

This chain joins TRBV24-1 and TRBJ2-1; 9 bases align to TRBD1. Germline V gene sequence: CDR1 KGHDR, CDR2 SFDVKD. Trimming cost V 6 bases and J 7 bases; bases outside gene matches: 9. The CDR3 consists of 15 residues. For the CDR3, the DNA is TGTGCCACCAGTCTTCAGGGACAGGGTCTAAATGAGCAGTTCTTC. It encodes CATSLQGQGLNEQFF.

The gene calls are TRBV9 and TRBJ1-3; 10 bases are a match to TRBD1. Germline V gene lookup returns CDR1 SGDLS and CDR2 YYNGEE. V was clipped by 4 bases and J by 3 bases; unmatched bases: 4. CDR3 length: 15 residues. CDR3 sequence: CASSRQGAFGNTIYF. In nucleotides, the CDR3 is TGTGCCAGCAGCAGACAGGGGGCTTTTGGAAACACCATATATTTT.

This clonotype has a handful of counts. The chain uses TRBV12-3 or TRBV12-4 and TRBJ1-2; TRBD1 matches 7 bases. CDR3 length equals 17 residues. Trimming took 6 bases from V and 2 from J; bases not matched to a gene: 15. CDR3: CASRRGQGGTKNYGYTF. The CDR3 region has the DNA TGTGCCAGCAGACGGGGGCAGGGGGGAACGAAAAACTATGGCTACACCTTC.

The table lists this clonotype with many counts. The J gene is TRBJ2-7, the V gene TRBV30, with D perhaps TRBD2 (6 bases). Trimming removed 6 bases from V and 6 bases from J, with 12 bases in between. Germline CDR1 GTSNPN, CDR2 SVGIG (reference sequence). The CDR3 is 11 residues long. The CDR3 DNA follows: TGTGCCTGCACGAGGAGGGGCGAGCAGTACTTC. This codes for CACTRRGEQYF.

About this clonotype itself: A much larger clone lies one base from this, so it may be a read error. The rearrangement joins TRBV12-3 or TRBV12-4 to TRBJ1-1; 7 nucleotides match TRBD1. Trimming removed 6 bases from V and 5 bases from J; junction bases left unmatched: 9. The length of the CDR3 is 14 residues. CDR3 DNA: TGTGCCAGCAGGCCCTCAGGGGGTAAGACTGAAGCTTTCTTT. Its protein product is CASRPSGGKTEAFF.

In DNA, the CDR3 is TGTGCCACCAGCTTGGGAGGTACTCAGAATCAGCCCCAGCATTTT. This codes for CATSLGGTQNQPQHF. V is TRBV15 and J is TRBJ1-5; D is uncertain. This CDR3 contains 15 residues. With 5 bases removed from V and 4 bases from J, the gap between germline ends came to 15 bases. From germline, CDR1 is LNHNV and CDR2 YYDKDF (reference sequence).

This chain uses TRBV27 with TRBJ2-7, with D tentatively TRBD2 (7 bases). CDR3 length: 14 amino acids. Trimming shortened V by 6 bases and J by 3 bases, and 15 bases separated the two germline ends. From germline, CDR1 is MNHEY and CDR2 SMNVEV (reference sequence). CDR3 sequence: CASSQQGGSYEQYF. For the CDR3, the DNA is TGTGCCAGCAGCCAACAGGGAGGGAGCTACGAGCAGTACTTC.

This clonotype was observed many times. The chain couples TRBV6-1 to TRBJ1-3; no clear D. There are 14 residues in the CDR3. Germline V lookup: CDR1 MNHNS, CDR2 SASEGT. V lost 5 bases, J lost 0 bases, and 8 bases lay in between. CDR3 protein: CASSLTLSGNTIYF. CDR3 bases: TGTGCCAGCAGTCTCACACTCTCTGGAAACACCATATATTTT.

The chain has TRBV4-1 and TRBJ2-7; D perhaps matches TRBD1 (5 bases). The germline V and J ends were trimmed by 3 bases and 3 bases, with 12 bases remaining between them. Germline V gene data show CDR1 as MGHRA and CDR2 as YSYEKL. This CDR3 has 14 residues. CDR3 in DNA: TGCGCCAGCAGCCACATCCAGGGTCTCTACGAGCAGTACTTC. Its protein product is CASSHIQGLYEQYF.

The chain joins TRBV11-2 to TRBJ2-2; D is ambiguous. Germline loops: CDR1 SGHAT, CDR2 FQNNGV. This CDR3 is built from 13 residues. The germline V and J ends were trimmed by 5 bases and 6 bases, with 10 bases remaining between them. The CDR3 here is CASSQIGPGELFF. CDR3 DNA sequence: TGTGCCAGCAGCCAAATCGGCCCCGGGGAGCTGTTTTTT.

Ten or more counts support this clonotype. The chain combines TRBV11-2 with TRBJ2-3; D tentatively reads TRBD1 or TRBD2 (5 bases each). From germline, CDR1 is SGHAT and CDR2 FQNNGV. With 4 bases removed from V and 1 base from J, the gap between germline ends came to 12 bases. The CDR3 runs to 15 residues. The chain's CDR3 is CASSSGASGTDTQYF. CDR3 nucleotides: TGTGCCAGCAGCTCCGGGGCATCGGGCACAGATACGCAGTATTTT.

This chain uses TRBV30 with TRBJ2-2; 9 bases are a match to TRBD2. The CDR3 contains 15 residues. Trimming cost V 3 bases and J 3 bases; bases outside gene matches: 5. Germline CDR1 reads GTSNPN; CDR2 reads SVGIG (reference sequence). The CDR3 bases are TGTGCCTGGAGCTTTAGCGGGGGCTACACCGGGGAGCTGTTTTTT. Translating gives CAWSFSGGYTGELFF.

This clonotype has just a few counts. This sequence joins TRBV14 and TRBJ2-3; D remains ambiguous. This CDR3 is built from 12 residues. Germline V lookup: CDR1 SGHDN, CDR2 FVKESK. Trimming took 4 bases from V and 9 from J, leaving 11 bases between them. This chain's CDR3 is CASSPLAATQYF. The CDR3 DNA reads as TGTGCCAGCAGCCCTCTGGCGGCCACGCAGTATTTT. Based on the CDR3 plus reference TRBV14 and TRBJ2-3, the full variable domain is EAGVTQFPSHSVIEKGQTVTLRCDPISGHDNLYWYRRVMGKEIKFLLHFVKESKQDESGMPNNRFLAERTGGTYSTLKVQPAELEDSGVYFCASSPLAATQYFGPGTRLTVL.

This clonotype was observed at least ten times. J is TRBJ2-2 and V is TRBV7-8; 8 bases map to TRBD1. Germline lookup yields CDR1 SGHVS and CDR2 FQNEAQ. The V and J ends lost 5 bases and 9 bases, in that order; junction bases with no gene match: 14. The CDR3 loop spans 16 amino acids. Written as DNA, the CDR3 is TGTGCCAGCAGCCATCGACAGGGGACCTCGCTTCGGGAGCTGTTTTTT. Residues: CASSHRQGTSLRELFF.

This clonotype occurred many times. This chain connects TRBV28 to TRBJ1-2, with D unresolved. V was clipped by 2 bases and J by 14 bases, with 12 bases between them. Germline V CDR1 and CDR2: MDHEN, SYDVKM. The CDR3 contains 11 residues. CDR3 DNA: TGTGCCAGCAGTTTACGTTCCCTTCGAACCTTC. This encodes CASSLRSLRTF.

Note on this clonotype: This clone may be a read error of a much larger clone one base away. V is TRBV20-1 and J is TRBJ1-2; 10 positions match TRBD1. From germline, CDR1 is DFQATT and CDR2 SNEGSKA (reference sequence). This CDR3 comprises 14 residues. With 5 bases clipped from V and 4 bases from J, the junction kept 7 bases outside the gene matches. The CDR3 protein is CSAPWTGGGYGYTF. For the CDR3, the DNA is TGCAGTGCTCCTTGGACAGGGGGGGGCTATGGCTACACCTTC.

The chain recombines TRBV2 with TRBJ2-3, with D perhaps matching TRBD2 (5 bases). The V and J ends lost 6 bases and 3 bases respectively, with 19 bases between them. Germline-derived CDR1 and CDR2 are SNHLY and FYNNEI. This CDR3 comprises 16 residues. The CDR3 sequence: CASSQDLGALTDTQYF. Written as DNA, the CDR3 is TGTGCCAGCAGCCAAGATTTGGGAGCCCTTACAGATACGCAGTATTTT.

This rearrangement joins TRBV5-1 to TRBJ2-1, with a possible D match to TRBD2 (7 bases). CDR1 is SGHRS and CDR2 is YFSETQ in the germline V gene. Trimming left V 3 bases short and J 2 bases short, with 18 bases between. This CDR3 spans 17 amino acids. The CDR3 region is CASSWGRGLEPYNEQFF. CDR3 nucleotides: TGCGCCAGCAGCTGGGGGCGGGGGCTAGAACCCTACAATGAGCAGTTCTTC.